This record concerns one T cell receptor (beta chain) sequence. Its antigen is unidentified. Stated time point: 2015-2016 season, 7 days after influenza vaccination. Before and after seasonal inactivated influenza vaccination, adults gave blood for sorting CD4 subsets for sequencing. Sorted cTfh were non-naive CD4+CXCR5+PD-1+, either ICOS+CD38+ or ICOS-CD38-. The data belong to a study of follicular helper T cells after annual influenza vaccination. Turning to the study itself: Some donors were sampled over the 2013-2014, 2014-2015 and 2015-2016 vaccinations. Whole-study results and caveats: Day 7 ICOS+CD38+ clones were most often found later in ICOS-CD38- cTfh cells.

Libraries were prepared by immunoSEQ multiplex PCR; TCRdb keeps only in-frame clonotypes and omits some of them. This table holds about 5,000 clones, 83% found once. V lost 4 bases and J lost 7, with 8 bases in between. Germline CDR1 is GTSNPN and CDR2 is SVGIG (reference sequence). CDR3 length: 11 amino acids. The material was CXCR5+ CD38- circulating T follicular helper cells from blood, obtained 7 days after influenza vaccination. As for subset: circulating Tfh, non-naive CD4+CXCR5+PD-1+ (ICOS+CD38+ or ICOS-CD38-). The chain couples TRBV30 to TRBJ1-5; no clear D gene. This TCR was recovered from an adult who received the influenza vaccine. DNA for the CDR3: TGTGCCTGGACATGTGGACAGCCCCAGCATTTT. It is translated as CAWTCGQPQHF.